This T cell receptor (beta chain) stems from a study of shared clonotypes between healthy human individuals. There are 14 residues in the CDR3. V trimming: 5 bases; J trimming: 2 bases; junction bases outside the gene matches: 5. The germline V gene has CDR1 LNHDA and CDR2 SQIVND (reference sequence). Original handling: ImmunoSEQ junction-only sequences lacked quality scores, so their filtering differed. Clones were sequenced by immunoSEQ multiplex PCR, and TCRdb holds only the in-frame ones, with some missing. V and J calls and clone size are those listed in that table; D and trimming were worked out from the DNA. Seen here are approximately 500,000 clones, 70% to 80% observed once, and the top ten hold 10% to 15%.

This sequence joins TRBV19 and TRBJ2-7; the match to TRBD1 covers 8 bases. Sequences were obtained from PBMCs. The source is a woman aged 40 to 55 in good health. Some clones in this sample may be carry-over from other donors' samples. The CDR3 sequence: CASSGTGVTYEQYF. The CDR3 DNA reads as TGTGCCAGTAGTGGGACAGGAGTAACCTACGAGCAGTACTTC.